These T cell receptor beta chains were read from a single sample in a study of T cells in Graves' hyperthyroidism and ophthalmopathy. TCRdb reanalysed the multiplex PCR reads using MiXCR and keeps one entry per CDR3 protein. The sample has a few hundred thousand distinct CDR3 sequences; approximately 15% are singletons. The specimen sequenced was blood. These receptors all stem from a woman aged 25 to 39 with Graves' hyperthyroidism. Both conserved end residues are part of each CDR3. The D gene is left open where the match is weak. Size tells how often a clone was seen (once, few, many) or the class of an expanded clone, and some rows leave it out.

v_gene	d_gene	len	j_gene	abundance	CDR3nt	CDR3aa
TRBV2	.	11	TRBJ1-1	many	TGTGCCAGCAGGGGGGTGACAGAAGCTTTCTTT	CASRGVTEAFF
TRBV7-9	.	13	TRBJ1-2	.	TGTGCCAGCAGCCCCCTCACGTTCTATGGCTACACCTTC	CASSPLTFYGYTF
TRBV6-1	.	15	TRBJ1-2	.	TGTGCCAGCAACTTCGGGGGGGGGCGCAACTCTGGCTACACCTTC	CASNFGGGRNSGYTF
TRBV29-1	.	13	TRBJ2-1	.	TGCAGCGCCGCCATAAGCTCCTACAATGAGCAGTTCTTC	CSAAISSYNEQFF
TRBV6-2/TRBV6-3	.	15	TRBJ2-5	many	TGTGCCAGCAGTTACGGCCTGGGCAACCAAGAGACCCAGTACTTC	CASSYGLGNQETQYF
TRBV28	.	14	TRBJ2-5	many	TGTGCCAGCAGCTCCCGGGACTCCCAAGAGACCCAGTACTTC	CASSSRDSQETQYF
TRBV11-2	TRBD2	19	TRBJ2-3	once	TGTGCCAGCAGCCAGAACCCAACTAGCGGGAGTTCGTACACAGATACGCAGTATTTT	CASSQNPTSGSSYTDTQYF
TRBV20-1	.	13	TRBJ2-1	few	TGCAGTGCTAGAGATCAGGGCCCCCATGAGCAGTTCTTC	CSARDQGPHEQFF
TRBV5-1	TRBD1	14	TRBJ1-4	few	TGCGCCAGCGAGAAAGCAGGGGGGAATGAAAAACTGTTTTTT	CASEKAGGNEKLFF
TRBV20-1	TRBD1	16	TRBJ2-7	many	TGCAGTGCTCGAACGCGAGGGTCCGGGACAGGGGTAAAGCAGTACTTC	CSARTRGSGTGVKQYF
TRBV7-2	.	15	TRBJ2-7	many	TGTGCCAGCAGCCCCAGGGGGGTGAGTTCCTACGAGCAGTACTTC	CASSPRGVSSYEQYF
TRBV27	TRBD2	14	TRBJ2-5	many	TGTGCCAGCAGTTACGGCGGGAGGAAAGAGACCCAGTACTTC	CASSYGGRKETQYF
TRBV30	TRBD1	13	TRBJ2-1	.	TGTGCCCCCCGGCAGGGGGCCTCCAATGAGCAGTTCTTC	CAPRQGASNEQFF
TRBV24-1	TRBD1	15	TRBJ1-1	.	TGTGCCACCAGTGATCGCGGGACAGGGAACACTGAAGCTTTCTTT	CATSDRGTGNTEAFF
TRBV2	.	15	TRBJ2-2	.	TGTGCCAGCAGGTTCGGGGGAGGTTTCACCGGGGAGCTGTTTTTT	CASRFGGGFTGELFF
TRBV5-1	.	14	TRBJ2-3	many	TGCGCCAGCAGCTGGCTGACTAGCACAGATACGCAGTATTTT	CASSWLTSTDTQYF
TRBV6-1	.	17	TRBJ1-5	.	TGTGCCAGCAGTAGAGACAGCGTTGGGGGAAGCAATCAGCCCCAGCATTTT	CASSRDSVGGSNQPQHF
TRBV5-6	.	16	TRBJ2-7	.	TGTGCCAGCAGCTCTCTCCTCACGCATACTTCCTACGAGCAGTACTTC	CASSSLLTHTSYEQYF
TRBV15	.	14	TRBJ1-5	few	TGTGCCACCAGCAGGACACAGGTTAATCAGCCCCAGCATTTT	CATSRTQVNQPQHF
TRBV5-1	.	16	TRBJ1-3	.	TGCGCCAGCAGCTTGGCCGGGAGGGTAACTGGAAACACCATATATTTT	CASSLAGRVTGNTIYF